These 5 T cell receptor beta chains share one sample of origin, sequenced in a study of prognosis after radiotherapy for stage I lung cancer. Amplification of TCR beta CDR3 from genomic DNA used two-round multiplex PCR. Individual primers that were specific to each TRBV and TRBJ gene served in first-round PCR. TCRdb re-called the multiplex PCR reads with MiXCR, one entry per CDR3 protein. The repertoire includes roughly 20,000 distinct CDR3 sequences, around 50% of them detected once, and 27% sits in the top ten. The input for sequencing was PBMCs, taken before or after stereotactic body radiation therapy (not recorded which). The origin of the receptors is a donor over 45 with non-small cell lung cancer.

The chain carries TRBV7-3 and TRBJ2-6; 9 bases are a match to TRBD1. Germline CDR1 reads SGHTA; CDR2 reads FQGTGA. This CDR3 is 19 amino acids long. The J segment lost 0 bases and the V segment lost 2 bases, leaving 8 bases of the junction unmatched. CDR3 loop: CASSLPGTGIFSGANVLTF. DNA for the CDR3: TGTGCCAGCAGCTTACCCGGGACAGGGATTTTCTCTGGGGCCAACGTCCTGACTTTC.

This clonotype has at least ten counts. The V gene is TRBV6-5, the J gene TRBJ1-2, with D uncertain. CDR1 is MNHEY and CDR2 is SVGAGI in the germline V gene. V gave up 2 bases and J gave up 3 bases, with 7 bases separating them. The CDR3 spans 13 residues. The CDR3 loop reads CASSYGGDYGYTF. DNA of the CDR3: TGTGCCAGCAGTTACGGTGGGGACTATGGCTACACCTTC.

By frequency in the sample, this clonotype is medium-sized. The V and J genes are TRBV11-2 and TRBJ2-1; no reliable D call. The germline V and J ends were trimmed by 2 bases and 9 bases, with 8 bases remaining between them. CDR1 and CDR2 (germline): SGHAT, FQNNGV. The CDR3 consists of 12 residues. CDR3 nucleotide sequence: TGTGCCAGCAGCTTAAGTAGTTTTGAGCAGTTCTTC. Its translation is CASSLSSFEQFF.

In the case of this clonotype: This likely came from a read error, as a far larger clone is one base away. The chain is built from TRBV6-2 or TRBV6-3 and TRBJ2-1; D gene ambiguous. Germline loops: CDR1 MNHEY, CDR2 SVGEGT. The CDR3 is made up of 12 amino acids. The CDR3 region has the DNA TGTGCCGGCAGTTCTAGTCTGTATGGGCAGTTCTTC. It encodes CAGSSSLYGQFF.

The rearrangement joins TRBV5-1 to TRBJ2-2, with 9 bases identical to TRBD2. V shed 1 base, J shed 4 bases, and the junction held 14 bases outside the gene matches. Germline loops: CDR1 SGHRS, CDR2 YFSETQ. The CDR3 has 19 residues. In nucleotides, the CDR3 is TGCGCCAGCAGCTTGACCAATCGTGCGGGAGGGCCTTGCACCGGGGAGCTGTTTTTT. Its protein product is CASSLTNRAGGPCTGELFF.